The next 27 T cell receptor beta chains were all read from a single sample in a study of shared clonotypes between healthy human individuals. Using immunoSEQ multiplex PCR, the repertoire was profiled, and TCRdb retains in-frame clones only, with some absent. The table includes roughly 2.5 million clones, roughly 92% detected once. Sequenced material: naive CD4+ T cells sorted from blood. Subset in this sample: CD45RA+ positively selected. These receptors all stem from a man aged 18 to 29 in good health.

The chain is built from TRBV28 and TRBJ1-4; no reliable D call. Trimming took 5 bases from V and 0 from J, leaving 10 bases between them. Germline CDR1 MDHEN, CDR2 SYDVKM. The CDR3 runs to 15 residues. This chain's CDR3 is CASSTQLPTNEKLFF. The CDR3 nucleotides read TGTGCCAGCAGTACACAGCTTCCAACTAATGAAAAACTGTTTTTT.

The V call is TRBV5-4, the J call TRBJ1-4, with no clear D. Trimming left V 2 bases short and J 3 bases short, with 8 bases between. Germline CDR1 SGHNT, CDR2 YYREEE (reference sequence). The CDR3 loop spans 14 amino acids. The CDR3 here is CASSFGVSNEKLFF. In DNA form, the CDR3 reads TGTGCCAGCAGCTTTGGCGTGTCTAATGAAAAACTGTTTTTT.

This clone was counted once. The chain combines TRBV14 with TRBJ2-1; D may be TRBD2 (6 bases). Trimming stripped 1 base from V and 4 bases from J, with 11 bases between. There are 15 residues in the CDR3. Germline assignment: CDR1 SGHDN and CDR2 FVKESK. The CDR3: CASSQGRGTYNEQFF. CDR3 bases: TGTGCCAGCAGCCAAGGGAGAGGGACTTACAATGAGCAGTTCTTC. The entire variable domain, with the rest obtained from reference TRBV14 and TRBJ2-1, is as follows: EAGVTQFPSHSVIEKGQTVTLRCDPISGHDNLYWYRRVMGKEIKFLLHFVKESKQDESGMPNNRFLAERTGGTYSTLKVQPAELEDSGVYFCASSQGRGTYNEQFFGPGTRLTVL.

The rearrangement uses TRBV19 and TRBJ2-7; 12 bases match TRBD2. In germline, CDR1 is LNHDA, CDR2 SQIVND (reference sequence). Trimming cost V 3 bases and J 7 bases; bases outside gene matches: 7. There are 15 residues in the CDR3. The CDR3 region is CASSISSGRAWEQYF. The CDR3 DNA is TGTGCCAGTAGTATCTCTAGCGGGAGGGCCTGGGAGCAGTACTTC. Full variable domain (rest looked up from reference TRBV19 and TRBJ2-7): DGGITQSPKYLFRKEGQNVTLSCEQNLNHDAMYWYRQDPGQGLRLIYYSQIVNDFQKGDIAEGYSVSREKKESFPLTVTSAQKNPTAFYLCASSISSGRAWEQYFGPGTRLTVT.

This chain connects TRBV14 to TRBJ1-4, with 9 positions matching TRBD1. Trimming cost V 2 bases and J 7 bases; bases outside gene matches: 8. Per the germline V gene, CDR1 is SGHDN and CDR2 is FVKESK. The CDR3 length is 16 residues. The CDR3 loop reads CASSQLGQGIPEKLFF. DNA of the CDR3: TGTGCCAGCAGCCAACTTGGACAGGGGATACCTGAAAAACTGTTTTTT.

The chain uses TRBV7-2 and TRBJ2-3, with a weak D call TRBD1 (6 bases). The V and J ends lost 1 base and 2 bases respectively, with 13 bases between them. The CDR3 length is 16 residues. The germline gives CDR1 SGHTA, CDR2 FQGNSA. CDR3 in amino acids: CASSLGGQGNTDTQYF. The CDR3 DNA follows: TGTGCCAGCAGCTTAGGGGGGCAGGGTAACACAGATACGCAGTATTTT.

V and J are TRBV9 and TRBJ2-7; D is perhaps TRBD1 or TRBD2 (7 bases each). V was cut by 4 bases and J by 11 bases, with 22 bases left in between. The CDR3 totals 14 residues. Germline V gene sequence: CDR1 SGDLS, CDR2 YYNGEE. CDR3 coding DNA: TGTGCCAGCAGCCCTGGGGCGCAGGGGGGGCCGGAGTACTTC. Protein product: CASSPGAQGGPEYF.

This rearrangement joins TRBV30 to TRBJ2-7; D is perhaps TRBD1 (6 bases). The CDR3 is made up of 17 amino acids. V lost 3 bases, J lost 0 bases, and 21 bases lay in between. Germline lookup yields CDR1 GTSNPN and CDR2 SVGIG (reference sequence). CDR3 nucleotide sequence: TGTGCCTGGAGGGTACCAGGGGCCAGAACAAGCTCCTACGAGCAGTACTTC. It codes for CAWRVPGARTSSYEQYF. The full variable domain, with the rest looked up from reference TRBV30 and TRBJ2-7, is SQTIHQWPATLVQPVGSPLSLECTVEGTSNPNLYWYRQAAGRGLQLLFYSVGIGQISSEVPQNLSASRPQDRQFILSSKKLLLSDSGFYLCAWRVPGARTSSYEQYFGPGTRLTVT.

The V and J genes are TRBV5-1 and TRBJ2-5, with TRBD1 matching over 7 bases. Per the germline V gene, CDR1 is SGHRS and CDR2 is YFSETQ. The CDR3 has 16 amino acids. The V gene end was trimmed by 0 bases and the J gene end by 2 bases; junction bases not matched to a gene: 7. CDR3 region: CASSLVGGSVQETQYF. CDR3 nucleotide sequence: TGCGCCAGCAGCTTGGTAGGGGGCTCAGTACAAGAGACCCAGTACTTC.

This clone was counted a single time. This chain joins TRBV18 and TRBJ2-5; no clear D. The CDR3 extends over 16 amino acids. Trimming cost V 5 bases and J 6 bases, with 22 bases left between them. Germline CDR1 is KGHSH and CDR2 is LQKENI. The CDR3 loop is CASSTTVEQLSKTQYF. CDR3 DNA sequence: TGTGCCAGCTCAACCACGGTGGAACAGTTGAGTAAGACCCAGTACTTC.

This CDR3 is CAWRGGLTDTQYF. In nucleotides, the CDR3 is TGTGCCTGGAGGGGGGGTCTCACAGATACGCAGTATTTT. This sequence joins TRBV30 and TRBJ2-3, with D perhaps matching TRBD2 (6 bases). The germline V gene encodes CDR1 GTSNPN and CDR2 SVGIG (reference sequence). Trimming left V 3 bases short and J 2 bases short, with 9 bases between. The CDR3 is 13 residues long.

Points on this clone: A junction boundary mismatches the germline segment, possibly from a read error. This chain joins TRBV6-6 and TRBJ1-1; TRBD1 aligns across 7 bases. Looked up from germline, CDR1 is MNHNY and CDR2 is SVGAGI (reference sequence). The CDR3 sequence is 12 residues long. CDR3 residues: CASSRGRAEAFF. The CDR3 DNA reads as TGTGCCAGCAGTAGGGGGCGGGCTGAGGCTTTCTTT.

V is TRBV14 and J is TRBJ2-7, with 8 bases aligning to TRBD1. The CDR3 is 13 amino acids. J gave up 6 bases and V 4 bases, and 5 bases lay outside the gene matches. The V gene's germline CDR1 is SGHDN and CDR2 FVKESK. The CDR3 bases are TGTGCCAGCAGCCCTCGGACAGGGCGCGAGCAGTACTTC. Translating gives CASSPRTGREQYF.

Of note for this clone: This sample also contains other DNA sequences that code for the same CDR3. The chain carries TRBV6-5 and TRBJ1-1; D call uncertain. V was trimmed by 1 base and J by 2 bases, leaving 5 bases between them. Germline V CDR1 and CDR2: MNHEY, SVGAGI. The CDR3 contains 13 residues. CDR3 residues: CASSYLGNTEAFF. Here the CDR3 DNA reads TGTGCCAGCAGTTACTTGGGAAACACTGAAGCTTTCTTT.

This clone is a singleton in its sample. The chain recombines TRBV27 with TRBJ2-7; TRBD2 matches 9 bases. CDR1 and CDR2 from the germline V gene are MNHEY and SMNVEV (reference sequence). J was trimmed by 4 bases and V by 6 bases; bases with no gene match: 7. The CDR3 is 14 amino acids. The CDR3 loop reads CASRRSGSVYEQYF. CDR3 nucleotide sequence: TGTGCCAGCAGACGTAGCGGGAGCGTATACGAGCAGTACTTC.

This chain joins TRBV15 and TRBJ2-7; TRBD2 might be the D (7 bases). The CDR3 extends over 11 amino acids. The germline V gene encodes CDR1 LNHNV and CDR2 YYDKDF (reference sequence). Trimming stripped 8 bases from V and 6 bases from J, with 11 bases between. The CDR3 here is CATSRGGEQYF. DNA of the CDR3: TGTGCCACCTCGAGGGGGGGCGAGCAGTACTTC.

The rearrangement joins TRBV2 to TRBJ2-3; 7 bases agree with TRBD2. The CDR3 spans 14 residues. V gave up 6 bases and J gave up 0 bases; unmatched junction bases: 3. From germline, CDR1 is SNHLY and CDR2 FYNNEI. CDR3: CASRRETSTDTQYF. The CDR3 DNA sequence: TGTGCCAGCAGGCGGGAGACGAGCACAGATACGCAGTATTTT.

This clone was counted a single time. This chain connects TRBV19 to TRBJ1-6, with 8 positions matching TRBD1. V lost 4 bases, J lost 7 bases, and 9 bases stayed unmatched. The CDR3 loop spans 16 amino acids. Germline V gene data show CDR1 as LNHDA and CDR2 as SQIVND (reference sequence). CDR3: CASSTGQGAANSPLHF. The CDR3 DNA reads TGTGCCAGTAGTACTGGACAGGGCGCCGCAAATTCACCCCTCCACTTT.

The gene calls are TRBV10-3 and TRBJ1-4; D might be TRBD1 (5 bases). CDR1 and CDR2 (germline): ENHRY, SYGVKD. The CDR3 loop spans 15 amino acids. V was clipped by 3 bases and J by 8 bases, with 16 bases between them. CDR3 coding DNA: TGTGCCATCAGTGAAGGGCCAGGGACTGGGGAAAAACTGTTTTTT. Translated, it gives CAISEGPGTGEKLFF.

The rearrangement uses TRBV2 and TRBJ1-5, with D unresolved. The CDR3 loop spans 13 amino acids. Between the trimmed V and J ends, which lost 5 bases and 5 bases, there was a span of 10 bases. Looked up from germline, CDR1 is SNHLY and CDR2 is FYNNEI. CDR3 loop: CASSSGLYQPQHF. CDR3 DNA sequence: TGTGCCAGCAGTTCCGGGTTATATCAGCCCCAGCATTTT.

V is TRBV25-1 and J is TRBJ2-2; possibly TRBD2 for D (6 bases). The germline gives CDR1 MGHDK, CDR2 SYGVNS. The CDR3 is 15 amino acids. The V gene lost 2 bases and the J gene lost 6 bases, with 13 bases spanning the gap. CDR3 DNA sequence: TGTGCCAGCAGTGAACCCGAACTAGCTTCCGGGGAGCTGTTTTTT. It specifies CASSEPELASGELFF.

The genes are TRBV6-6 and TRBJ1-3; unclear D gene. The CDR3 has 16 residues. V lost 5 bases to trimming and J lost 0 bases, with 14 bases between them. Germline values: CDR1 MNHNY, CDR2 SVGAGI (reference sequence). The CDR3 coding sequence is TGTGCCAGCAGTCAGCGGACGGGGAACTCTGGAAACACCATATATTTT. It encodes CASSQRTGNSGNTIYF.

The V and J genes are TRBV15 and TRBJ2-3, with 7 nucleotides matching TRBD2. This CDR3 is 18 amino acids long. CDR1 is LNHNV and CDR2 is YYDKDF in the germline V gene (reference sequence). With V trimmed by 2 bases and J by 2 bases, 13 bases remained unmatched. The CDR3 DNA reads TGTGCCACCAGCAGATCCCTTGGGCTAGCGGCTAACACAGATACGCAGTATTTT. Translated, it gives CATSRSLGLAANTDTQYF.

The chain employs TRBV10-3 and TRBJ2-1; either TRBD1 or TRBD2 may supply D (5 bases each). Looked up from germline, CDR1 is ENHRY and CDR2 is SYGVKD. The V end was cut by 5 bases, the J end by 9 bases, with 14 bases between. The length of the CDR3 is 13 residues. Here the CDR3 DNA reads TGTGCCATCAGTCCCCCCGAGGGGACTGAGCAGTTCTTC. This gives the protein CAISPPEGTEQFF.

The chain employs TRBV14 and TRBJ1-1; D is unresolved. This CDR3 is built from 13 residues. V lost 6 bases to trimming and J lost 0 bases, with 8 bases between them. Germline V gene sequence: CDR1 SGHDN, CDR2 FVKESK. CDR3 DNA sequence: TGTGCCAGCAGTATTTCCATGAACACTGAAGCTTTCTTT. This gives the protein CASSISMNTEAFF.

Notes on this clone: The CDR3 ends on some other residue instead of the conserved phenylalanine or tryptophan, so this is likely a read error. It is unclear where the CDR3 begins or ends on the DNA, so no DNA is shown, and the CDR3 is as TCRdb lists it. The chain links TRBV5-4 to TRBJ1-1. The length of the CDR3 is 14 amino acids, counting both ends. Germline-derived CDR1 and CDR2 are SGHNT and YYREEE (reference sequence). CDR3 loop: CASSVPGGTIAPVL.

The chain couples TRBV15 to TRBJ1-4, with D perhaps matching TRBD1 (5 bases). Between the trimmed V and J ends, which lost 2 bases and 4 bases, there was a span of 11 bases. The germline CDR1 and CDR2 sequences are LNHNV and YYDKDF (reference sequence). This CDR3 comprises 15 residues. CDR3 residues: CATSRSRDLNEKLFF. Written as DNA, the CDR3 is TGTGCCACCAGCAGATCCCGGGACCTTAATGAAAAACTGTTTTTT.